This entry describes one T cell receptor (beta chain). Per the original methods: By means of reference gene primer amplification, nucleated cell counts were estimated. TCRdb keeps only in-frame clones here, not all; method: immunoSEQ multiplex PCR. The V and J calls and clone size come from that table; D and trimming were worked out from the DNA. Among 150,000 to 200,000 clones, about 86% were seen once, and the ten largest hold 8% to 10%. This CDR3 is built from 14 residues. V was clipped by 1 base and J by 5 bases; unmatched bases: 4. The V gene's germline CDR1 is LGHDT and CDR2 YNNKEL (reference sequence). These data originate in a study of blood T cell repertoires in COVID-19.

The TCR originated in a man aged 45-60 years with active or convalescent COVID-19. Sequenced sample: peripheral blood. V is TRBV3-1 (or the pseudogene TRBV3-2) and J is TRBJ1-2; 7 nucleotides line up with TRBD1. CDR3 protein: CASSQGTGVYGYTF. The DNA for the CDR3 is TGTGCCAGCAGCCAAGGAACAGGGGTGTATGGCTACACCTTC.